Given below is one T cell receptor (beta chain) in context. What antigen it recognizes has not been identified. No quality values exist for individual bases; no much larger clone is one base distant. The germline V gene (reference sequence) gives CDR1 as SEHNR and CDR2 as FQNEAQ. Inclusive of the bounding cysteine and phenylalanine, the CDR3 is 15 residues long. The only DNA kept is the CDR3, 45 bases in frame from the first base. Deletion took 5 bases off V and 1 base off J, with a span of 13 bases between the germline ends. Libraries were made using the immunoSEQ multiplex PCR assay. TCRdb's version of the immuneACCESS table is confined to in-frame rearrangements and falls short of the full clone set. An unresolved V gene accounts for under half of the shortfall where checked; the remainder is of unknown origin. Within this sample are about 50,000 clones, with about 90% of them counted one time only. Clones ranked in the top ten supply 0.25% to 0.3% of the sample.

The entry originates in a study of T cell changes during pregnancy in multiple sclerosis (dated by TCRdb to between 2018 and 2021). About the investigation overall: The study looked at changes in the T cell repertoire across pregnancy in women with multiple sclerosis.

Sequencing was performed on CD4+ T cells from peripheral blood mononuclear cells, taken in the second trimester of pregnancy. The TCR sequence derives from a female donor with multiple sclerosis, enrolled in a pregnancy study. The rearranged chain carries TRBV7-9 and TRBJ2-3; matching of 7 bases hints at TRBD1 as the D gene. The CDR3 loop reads CASSPGGRGTDTQYF. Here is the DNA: TGTGCCAGCAGCCCAGGGGGGCGGGGCACAGATACGCAGTATTTT.